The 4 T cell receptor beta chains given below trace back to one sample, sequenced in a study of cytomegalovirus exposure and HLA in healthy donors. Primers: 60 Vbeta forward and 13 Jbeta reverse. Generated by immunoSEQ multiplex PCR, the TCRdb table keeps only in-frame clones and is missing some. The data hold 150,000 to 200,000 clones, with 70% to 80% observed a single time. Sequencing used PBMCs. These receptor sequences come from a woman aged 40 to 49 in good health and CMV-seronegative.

CDR3 nucleotide sequence: TGTGCCAGCAGTCCTACCCCATGGGGCGGTGGCTACACCTTC. This gives the protein CASSPTPWGGGYTF. This rearrangement joins TRBV28 to TRBJ1-2; D possibly corresponds to TRBD1 (5 bases). There are 14 residues in the CDR3. V was shortened by 5 bases and J by 7 bases, with 17 bases between the two germline ends. Germline V CDR1 and CDR2: MDHEN, SYDVKM.

The CDR3 DNA reads as TGTGCCAGCACCCTGGGAGGGTTAGGGGCAGATACGCAGTATTTT. It codes for CASTLGGLGADTQYF. The gene calls are TRBV28 and TRBJ2-3; TRBD2 matches 7 bases. CDR3 size: 15 residues. Losses at the gene ends were 7 bases for V and 4 bases for J; bases not matched to a gene: 11. CDR1 and CDR2 (germline): MDHEN, SYDVKM. The whole variable domain, filled in from reference TRBV28 and TRBJ2-3, reads DVKVTQSSRYLVKRTGEKVFLECVQDMDHENMFWYRQDPGLGLRLIYFSYDVKMKEKGDIPEGYSVSREKKERFSLILESASTNQTSMYLCASTLGGLGADTQYFGPGTRLTVL.

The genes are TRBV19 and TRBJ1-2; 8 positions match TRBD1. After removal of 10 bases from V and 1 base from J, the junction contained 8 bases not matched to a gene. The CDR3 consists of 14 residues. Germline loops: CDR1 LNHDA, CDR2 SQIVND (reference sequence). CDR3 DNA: TGTGCCACTCGACAGGGGTTAAATAACTATGGCTACACCTTC. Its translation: CATRQGLNNYGYTF.

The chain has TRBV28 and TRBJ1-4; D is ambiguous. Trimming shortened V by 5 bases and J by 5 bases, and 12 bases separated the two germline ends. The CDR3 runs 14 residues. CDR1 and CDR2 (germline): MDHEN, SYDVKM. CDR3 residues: CASSTRTGNEKLFF. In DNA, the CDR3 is TGTGCCAGCAGTACCCGAACCGGGAATGAAAAACTGTTTTTT.